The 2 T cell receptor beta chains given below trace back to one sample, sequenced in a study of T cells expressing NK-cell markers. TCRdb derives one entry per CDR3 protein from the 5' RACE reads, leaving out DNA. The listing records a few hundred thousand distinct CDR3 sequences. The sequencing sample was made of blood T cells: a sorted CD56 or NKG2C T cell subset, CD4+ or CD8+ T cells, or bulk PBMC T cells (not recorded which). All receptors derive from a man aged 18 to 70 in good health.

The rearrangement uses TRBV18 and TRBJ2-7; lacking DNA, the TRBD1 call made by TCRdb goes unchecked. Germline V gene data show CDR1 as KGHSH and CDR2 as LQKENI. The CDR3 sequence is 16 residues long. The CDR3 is CASSPVSTGSSYEQYF.

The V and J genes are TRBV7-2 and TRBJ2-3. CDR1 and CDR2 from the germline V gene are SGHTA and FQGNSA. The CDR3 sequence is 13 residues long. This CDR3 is CASSLEIAATQYF.